One sample yielded the 20 T cell receptor beta chains listed below, sequenced in a study of cytomegalovirus exposure and HLA in healthy donors. This PCR relied on a set of 60 Vbeta primers and 13 Jbeta primers. Sequencing used immunoSEQ multiplex PCR; TCRdb keeps in-frame clones, though not all of them. This listing includes approximately 110,000 clones. What was sequenced was PBMCs. The receptors stem from a man aged 30 to 45 in good health and CMV-seronegative.

The chain carries TRBV7-9 and TRBJ1-3; D ambiguous. Germline assignment: CDR1 SEHNR and CDR2 FQNEAQ (reference sequence). The CDR3 is 19 residues long. V was clipped by 3 bases and J by 2 bases, with 23 bases between them. In nucleotides, the CDR3 is TGTGCCAGCAGCTTGTTCCAGGAGCGACGGGGAAAGGCTGGAAACACCATATATTTT. The encoded protein is CASSLFQERRGKAGNTIYF.

The gene calls are TRBV5-1 and TRBJ1-1; D gene ambiguous. The germline V gene encodes CDR1 SGHRS and CDR2 YFSETQ. CDR3 length equals 13 residues. The V end was cut by 4 bases, the J end by 4 bases, with 11 bases between. The CDR3 reads CASSHGMGTEAFF. CDR3 coding DNA: TGCGCCAGCAGCCACGGGATGGGCACTGAAGCTTTCTTT.

The gene calls are TRBV27 and TRBJ1-2; a weak D match, TRBD1 (6 bases). The V gene's germline CDR1 is MNHEY and CDR2 SMNVEV (reference sequence). This CDR3 is built from 17 residues. V was trimmed by 6 bases and J by 4 bases, leaving 24 bases between them. CDR3 residues: CASSPSDGGDGLYGYTF. The CDR3 DNA reads as TGTGCCAGCAGCCCCTCGGATGGGGGCGATGGTCTCTATGGCTACACCTTC.

V is TRBV2 and J is TRBJ2-1; D possibly corresponds to TRBD2 (6 bases). Germline CDR1 SNHLY, CDR2 FYNNEI. Trimming left V 4 bases short and J 13 bases short, with 20 bases between. The CDR3 contains 14 residues. The CDR3 sequence is CASSGTTQNGEQFF. For the CDR3, the DNA is TGTGCCAGCAGTGGGACTACCCAAAATGGGGAACAGTTCTTC. The full variable domain, rest sourced from reference TRBV2 and TRBJ2-1, is EPEVTQTPSHQVTQMGQEVILRCVPISNHLYFYWYRQILGQKVEFLVSFYNNEISEKSEIFDDQFSVERPDGSNFTLKIRSTKLEDSAMYFCASSGTTQNGEQFFGPGTRLTVL.

The J gene is TRBJ1-2, the V gene TRBV6-1, with 9 bases matching TRBD1. The CDR3 sequence is 13 residues long. Per germline, CDR1 MNHNS and CDR2 SASEGT. The V gene end was trimmed by 6 bases and the J gene end by 5 bases; junction bases not matched to a gene: 4. CDR3 amino acids: CASSGQGKYGYTF. For the CDR3, the DNA is TGTGCCAGCAGCGGACAGGGGAAGTATGGCTACACCTTC.

This sequence joins TRBV7-3 and TRBJ2-1; 7 bases align to TRBD2. CDR1 and CDR2 (germline): SGHTA, FQGTGA. Losses at the gene ends were 7 bases for V and 7 bases for J; bases not matched to a gene: 7. CDR3 length: 13 amino acids. The CDR3 coding sequence is TGTGCCAGCACCCCGGGAGGAGGGAATGAGCAGTTCTTC. It codes for CASTPGGGNEQFF. The variable domain in full, with the rest retrieved from reference TRBV7-3 and TRBJ2-1, is GAGVSQTPSNKVTEKGKYVELRCDPISGHTALYWYRQSLGQGPEFLIYFQGTGAADDSGLPNDRFFAVRPEGSVSTLKIQRTERGDSAVYLCASTPGGGNEQFFGPGTRLTVL.

This sequence joins TRBV19 and TRBJ1-4, with D unresolved. Germline CDR1 is LNHDA and CDR2 is SQIVND (reference sequence). Deletions cut 0 bases from V and 0 bases from J, with 14 bases between. This CDR3 is built from 18 residues. As DNA, the CDR3 is TGTGCCAGTAGTATAGACCTGGGAAGCGGATCAACTAATGAAAAACTGTTTTTT. This codes for CASSIDLGSGSTNEKLFF.

V gene TRBV7-3 combines with J gene TRBJ2-3; D gene uncertain. Germline V gives CDR1 SGHTA, CDR2 FQGTGA. Trimming took off 2 bases at V and 6 bases at J, with 9 bases between the two ends. The CDR3 is 13 residues long. The CDR3 DNA reads as TGTGCCAGCAGCTTAGGCCGCTGGGATACGCAGTATTTT. This translates into CASSLGRWDTQYF.

The chain recombines TRBV28 with TRBJ1-5, with a possible D match to TRBD1 (5 bases). Germline V gene lookup returns CDR1 MDHEN and CDR2 SYDVKM. Trimming cost V 5 bases and J 0 bases, with 17 bases left between them. The CDR3 runs to 17 residues. CDR3 in DNA: TGTGCCAGCAGTCCCCCTCAGGGCACGGATAGCAATCAGCCCCAGCATTTT. The encoded protein is CASSPPQGTDSNQPQHF.

This chain links TRBV2 with TRBJ2-7, with D perhaps matching TRBD1 (8 bases). Germline V gene lookup returns CDR1 SNHLY and CDR2 FYNNEI. The CDR3 extends over 12 amino acids. Trimming took off 10 bases at V and 6 bases at J, with 16 bases between the two ends. The CDR3, as DNA: TGTGCCACCTCGGACAGGGAGGGCGAGCAGTACTTC. This gives the protein CATSDREGEQYF.

The chain links TRBV28 to TRBJ2-2, with 9 bases lining up with TRBD1. CDR1 is MDHEN, CDR2 SYDVKM, per germline. This CDR3 has 14 amino acids. With 6 bases clipped from V and 7 bases from J, the junction kept 6 bases outside the gene matches. The CDR3 region is CASRPTGGRGELFF. As DNA, the CDR3 is TGTGCCAGCAGACCGACAGGGGGTCGCGGGGAGCTGTTTTTT.

V and J are TRBV27 and TRBJ2-4; 9 nucleotides align to TRBD1. The length of the CDR3 is 16 residues. The germline gives CDR1 MNHEY, CDR2 SMNVEV (reference sequence). After removal of 5 bases from V and 4 bases from J, the junction contained 9 bases not matched to a gene. The CDR3 here is CASSPDRGQGKNIQYF. Here the CDR3 DNA reads TGTGCCAGCAGTCCGGACCGAGGACAGGGGAAAAACATTCAGTACTTC.

As for this clone: At one end, the junction sequence differs from germline, possibly due to a read error. V is TRBV14 and J is TRBJ2-5; D is possibly TRBD2 (5 bases). From germline, CDR1 is SGHDN and CDR2 FVKESK. CDR3 length equals 14 residues. CDR3 nucleotides: TGTGCCAGCAGCAAAGAGCGGCAGCAAGAGACCCAGTACTTC. It specifies CASSKERQQETQYF.

This CDR3 reads CASSSPGQSSSYEQYF. CDR3 bases: TGTGCCAGCAGCTCACCGGGACAATCGAGCTCCTACGAGCAGTACTTC. This chain connects TRBV9 to TRBJ2-7; a weak D match, TRBD1 (6 bases). The V end was cut by 4 bases, the J end by 0 bases, with 17 bases between. Per germline, CDR1 SGDLS and CDR2 YYNGEE. The CDR3 sequence is 16 residues long.

The rearrangement links TRBV6-5 to TRBJ2-6; 10 bases fit TRBD2. V was pared by 11 bases and J by 0 bases, with 4 bases of the junction left unmatched. Germline CDR1 is MNHEY and CDR2 is SVGAGI. There are 15 residues in the CDR3. CDR3: CAGTSAPSGANVLTF. The CDR3 bases are TGTGCCGGGACTAGCGCGCCCTCTGGGGCCAACGTCCTGACTTTC.

This chain uses TRBV29-1 with TRBJ2-1; D remains unclear. This CDR3 has 12 amino acids. Germline-derived CDR1 and CDR2 are SQVTM and ANQGSEA. V lost 4 bases and J lost 5, with 9 bases in between. CDR3 in amino acids: CSVVYQNNEQFF. The CDR3 nucleotides are TGCAGCGTTGTATATCAGAACAATGAGCAGTTCTTC.

This rearrangement joins TRBV11-3 to TRBJ2-1; weak D call: TRBD2 (5 bases). The CDR3 consists of 14 residues. V shed 4 bases and J shed 9 bases, with 16 bases lying between them. From germline, CDR1 is SGHNT and CDR2 YENEEA. CDR3 in amino acids: CASSSRTGSGEQFF. The CDR3 DNA reads as TGTGCCAGCAGCTCCAGGACTGGATCAGGTGAGCAGTTCTTC.

The CDR3 DNA reads TGTGCCAGCTTTCCTCGGGACAGGGAGTCTGAAGCTTTCTTT. Amino acids: CASFPRDRESEAFF. The genes are TRBV5-4 and TRBJ1-1; 9 nucleotides align to TRBD1. V was pared by 7 bases and J by 6 bases, with 10 bases of the junction left unmatched. This CDR3 has 14 amino acids. The germline V gene has CDR1 SGHNT and CDR2 YYREEE (reference sequence).

V usage is TRBV29-1 and J usage is TRBJ1-3; perhaps TRBD1 as D (6 bases). Germline V CDR1 and CDR2: SQVTM, ANQGSEA. The CDR3 is made up of 11 amino acids. Trimming pared 7 bases from V and 4 bases from J, leaving 8 bases between. The CDR3 loop reads CSAGQGNTIYF. CDR3 bases: TGCAGCGCTGGACAGGGAAACACCATATATTTT. Looking up the rest from reference TRBV29-1 and TRBJ1-3 gives the full variable domain: SAVISQKPSRDICQRGTSLTIQCQVDSQVTMMFWYRQQPGQSLTLIATANQGSEATYESGFVIDKFPISRPNLTFSTLTVSNMSPEDSSIYLCSAGQGNTIYFGEGSWLTVV.

The chain is built from TRBV5-1 and TRBJ2-2; TRBD1 aligns across 9 bases. Germline V lookup: CDR1 SGHRS, CDR2 YFSETQ. CDR3 length: 16 residues. The ends lost 2 bases at V and 0 bases at J; junction bases unmatched: 2. The CDR3 sequence is CASSLGDRANTGELFF. The CDR3 nucleotides are TGCGCCAGCAGCTTAGGGGACAGGGCGAACACCGGGGAGCTGTTTTTT.